The 27 T cell receptor beta chains listed next were all sequenced from one sample in a study of response to subunit inactivated influenza vaccine. One entry per CDR3 protein, called by TCRdb with MiXCR from the RT-PCR reads. The sample holds hundreds of thousands of distinct CDR3 sequences, around a sixth seen once. Specimen: PBMCs from blood, collected about 5 days after vaccination. Receptors originate from a man aged 45-65 years who received an inactivated influenza vaccine.

In this sample, this clonotype turned up many times. The chain links TRBV29-1 to TRBJ1-4; possible D gene TRBD1, 5 bases. This CDR3 has 15 amino acids. The germline V gene encodes CDR1 SQVTM and CDR2 ANQGSEA. V lost 7 bases and J 4 bases, leaving 19 bases between the germline ends. CDR3 sequence: CSASTTGRGNEKLFF. CDR3 in DNA: TGCAGCGCTAGTACAACAGGCCGGGGTAATGAAAAACTGTTTTTT.

The chain employs TRBV7-3 and TRBJ2-1; D is unclear. There are 22 residues in the CDR3. Deletions cut 1 base from V and 0 bases from J, with 28 bases between. Looked up from germline, CDR1 is SGHTA and CDR2 is FQGTGA. The CDR3: CASSLNPAWGRRGPSSYNEQFF. DNA of the CDR3: TGTGCCAGCAGCTTAAACCCAGCATGGGGTAGGCGAGGTCCGAGCTCCTACAATGAGCAGTTCTTC.

V and J are TRBV9 and TRBJ2-3; a possible D gene is TRBD1 (5 bases). V dropped 0 bases and J dropped 4 bases, with 12 bases sitting between them. Germline CDR1 is SGDLS and CDR2 is YYNGEE. This CDR3 region has 15 residues. This CDR3 reads CASSVEGQGPDTQYF. CDR3 nucleotide sequence: TGTGCCAGCAGCGTAGAAGGGCAGGGCCCAGATACGCAGTATTTT.

This clonotype was seen many times. V usage is TRBV5-1 and J usage is TRBJ2-1; no clear D gene. This CDR3 spans 13 amino acids. Germline V gene lookup returns CDR1 SGHRS and CDR2 YFSETQ. V was shortened by 0 bases and J by 2 bases, with 3 bases between the two germline ends. The CDR3 nucleotides read TGCGCCAGCAGCTTGGAAGCCTACAATGAGCAGTTCTTC. It yields the protein CASSLEAYNEQFF. Full variable domain (missing parts from reference TRBV5-1 and TRBJ2-1): KAGVTQTPRYLIKTRGQQVTLSCSPISGHRSVSWYQQTPGQGLQFLFEYFSETQRNKGNFPGRFSGRQFSNSRSEMNVSTLELGDSALYLCASSLEAYNEQFFGPGTRLTVL.

This clonotype was recorded many times. The gene calls are TRBV4-1 and TRBJ2-3; TRBD1 aligns across 7 bases. Germline V lookup: CDR1 MGHRA, CDR2 YSYEKL. The length of the CDR3 is 18 residues. V was pared by 3 bases and J by 1 base, with 13 bases of the junction left unmatched. The CDR3 sequence is CASSHPDRVGSRTDTQYF. CDR3 bases: TGCGCCAGCAGCCACCCTGACAGGGTCGGGTCGCGCACAGATACGCAGTATTTT.

V and J are TRBV15 and TRBJ2-1, with TRBD1 as a possible D gene (7 bases). The ends were cut back, 5 bases at V and 7 bases at J, with 18 bases in the middle. This CDR3 is built from 15 residues. CDR1 and CDR2 (germline): LNHNV, YYDKDF (reference sequence). Written as DNA, the CDR3 is TGTGCCACCAGCTGGGGGAGGACAGGTGGGAATGAGCAGTTCTTC. Residues: CATSWGRTGGNEQFF.

The sample holds a few counts of this clonotype. The rearrangement links TRBV6-1 to TRBJ1-5, with D perhaps matching TRBD1 (5 bases). The CDR3 runs to 14 residues. Between the trimmed V and J ends, which lost 4 bases and 4 bases, there was a span of 11 bases. Per the germline V gene, CDR1 is MNHNS and CDR2 is SASEGT. CDR3 in amino acids: CASSATPGNQPQHF. The CDR3 nucleotides are TGTGCCAGCAGTGCTACTCCAGGGAATCAGCCCCAGCATTTT.

The chain recombines TRBV29-1 with TRBJ2-3, with 10 bases that match TRBD1. With V trimmed by 3 bases and J by 5 bases, 11 bases remained unmatched. Looked up from germline, CDR1 is SQVTM and CDR2 is ANQGSEA. This CDR3 has 16 residues. The CDR3, as DNA: TGCAGCGTTGACAGTCGTGGACAGGGGGGAGGAGATACGCAGTATTTT. It is translated as CSVDSRGQGGGDTQYF.

The rearrangement uses TRBV7-8 and TRBJ2-3, with 9 bases identical to TRBD2. CDR1 is SGHVS, CDR2 FQNEAQ, per germline. The CDR3 is 16 amino acids. J lost 1 base, V lost 3 bases, and 5 bases had no gene match. The chain's CDR3 is CASSFQAGGGTDTQYF. The CDR3 DNA reads as TGTGCCAGCAGCTTCCAAGCGGGAGGCGGCACAGATACGCAGTATTTT. Drawing the rest from reference TRBV7-8 and TRBJ2-3, the complete variable domain is GAGVSQSPRYKVAKRGQDVALRCDPISGHVSLFWYQQALGQGPEFLTYFQNEAQLDKSGLPSDRFFAERPEGSVSTLKIQRTQQEDSAVYLCASSFQAGGGTDTQYFGPGTRLTVL.

This clonotype has at least ten counts. The chain couples TRBV5-1 to TRBJ1-1; possible D gene TRBD1, 6 bases. Germline CDR1 and CDR2: SGHRS and YFSETQ. The CDR3 sequence is 14 residues long. Trimming removed 1 base from V and 5 bases from J, with 12 bases in between. CDR3 in amino acids: CASSLWGAGTEAFF. As DNA, the CDR3 is TGCGCCAGCAGCTTGTGGGGGGCTGGGACTGAAGCTTTCTTT. Combining the CDR3 with reference TRBV5-1 and TRBJ1-1 gives the whole variable domain KAGVTQTPRYLIKTRGQQVTLSCSPISGHRSVSWYQQTPGQGLQFLFEYFSETQRNKGNFPGRFSGRQFSNSRSEMNVSTLELGDSALYLCASSLWGAGTEAFFGQGTRLTVV.

At least ten counts were recorded for this clonotype. This chain connects TRBV3-1 to TRBJ1-1; D unresolved. Trimming left V 1 base short and J 1 base short, with 4 bases between. The CDR3 is 13 residues long. CDR1 and CDR2 (germline): LGHDT, YNNKEL (reference sequence). In DNA form, the CDR3 reads TGTGCCAGCAGCCAAGGACAGAACACTGAAGCTTTCTTT. It encodes CASSQGQNTEAFF.

This clonotype was recorded a few times. This sequence joins TRBV10-3 and TRBJ2-5, with D maybe TRBD2 (7 bases). CDR3 length: 10 amino acids. The ends were cut back, 11 bases at V and 7 bases at J, with 11 bases in the middle. Germline CDR1 is ENHRY and CDR2 is SYGVKD. CDR3 sequence: CASGEGTQYF. CDR3 sequence (DNA): TGTGCCTCAGGGGAGGGGACCCAGTACTTC.

V is TRBV20-1 and J is TRBJ1-5; 8 nucleotides match TRBD1. The CDR3 has 16 residues. Germline-derived CDR1 and CDR2 are DFQATT and SNEGSKA (reference sequence). Trimming took 4 bases from V and 1 from J; bases not matched to a gene: 9. The CDR3 protein is CSATGGVFRSNQPQHF. The CDR3 coding sequence is TGCAGTGCTACAGGGGGCGTCTTTCGAAGCAATCAGCCCCAGCATTTT.

This clonotype has just a few counts. This chain links TRBV20-1 with TRBJ2-5; 9 nucleotides agree with TRBD2. CDR1 is DFQATT, CDR2 SNEGSKA, per germline (reference sequence). The CDR3 runs 14 residues. Unmatched junction bases numbered 7, after V lost 3 bases and J lost 5 bases. The CDR3 sequence: CSARKAGGRETQYF. The CDR3 DNA follows: TGCAGTGCTAGGAAAGCGGGGGGCCGGGAGACCCAGTACTTC.

This clonotype appeared a few times. The gene calls are TRBV5-1 and TRBJ2-3; 8 bases agree with TRBD2. The length of the CDR3 is 16 residues. Germline V gene data show CDR1 as SGHRS and CDR2 as YFSETQ. The V and J ends lost 2 bases and 1 base, in that order; junction bases with no gene match: 6. The DNA of the CDR3 is TGCGCCAGCAGCTTCAGCGGGGGTCCCCGCACAGATACGCAGTATTTT. It encodes CASSFSGGPRTDTQYF. The full variable domain, its missing parts supplied by reference TRBV5-1 and TRBJ2-3, is KAGVTQTPRYLIKTRGQQVTLSCSPISGHRSVSWYQQTPGQGLQFLFEYFSETQRNKGNFPGRFSGRQFSNSRSEMNVSTLELGDSALYLCASSFSGGPRTDTQYFGPGTRLTVL.

This clonotype was seen ten or more times. The chain joins TRBV20-1 to TRBJ2-7; D is possibly TRBD2 (6 bases). The length of the CDR3 is 12 residues. Trimming took off 3 bases at V and 2 bases at J, with 8 bases between the two ends. CDR1 is DFQATT and CDR2 is SNEGSKA in the germline V gene (reference sequence). CDR3 nucleotides: TGCAGTGCTAGCGGGGGAACCTACGAGCAGTACTTC. This codes for CSASGGTYEQYF.

The chain recombines TRBV9 with TRBJ2-3, with TRBD2 matching over 8 bases. This CDR3 has 20 residues. The germline V gene has CDR1 SGDLS and CDR2 YYNGEE. The trim removed 4 bases at V and 0 bases at J, leaving 19 bases unmatched. The CDR3 region is CASSLGVSGIRMSSTDTQYF. The CDR3 nucleotides read TGTGCCAGCAGCCTGGGGGTTAGCGGGATCCGGATGTCCAGCACAGATACGCAGTATTTT. Variable domain in full (rest from reference TRBV9 and TRBJ2-3): DSGVTQTPKHLITATGQRVTLRCSPRSGDLSVYWYQQSLDQGLQFLIQYYNGEERAKGNILERFSAQQFPDLHSELNLSSLELGDSALYFCASSLGVSGIRMSSTDTQYFGPGTRLTVL.

The V gene is TRBV20-1, the J gene TRBJ2-3; D is unclear. Germline V CDR1 and CDR2: DFQATT, SNEGSKA (reference sequence). The CDR3 consists of 16 residues. V was pared by 2 bases and J by 4 bases, with 19 bases between. The CDR3 sequence is CSARPHSGNVADTQYF. CDR3 coding DNA: TGCAGTGCTAGACCCCACAGTGGGAATGTGGCAGATACGCAGTATTTT.

The chain uses TRBV19 and TRBJ1-6, with D uncertain. The CDR3 length is 14 residues. Germline V lookup: CDR1 LNHDA, CDR2 SQIVND (reference sequence). Trimming took off 3 bases at V and 8 bases at J, with 11 bases between the two ends. CDR3 amino acids: CASSIGFLYSPLHF. In DNA form, the CDR3 reads TGTGCCAGTAGTATTGGTTTCCTCTATTCACCCCTCCACTTT.

This chain uses TRBV30 with TRBJ2-1; 12 nucleotides agree with TRBD2. The CDR3 extends over 14 amino acids. Germline V CDR1 and CDR2: GTSNPN, SVGIG (reference sequence). Losses at the gene ends were 3 bases for V and 7 bases for J; bases not matched to a gene: 4. CDR3: CAWRTSGRVNEQFF. For the CDR3, the DNA is TGTGCCTGGAGGACTAGCGGGAGAGTGAATGAGCAGTTCTTC. Supplemented by reference TRBV30 and TRBJ2-1, the full variable domain reads SQTIHQWPATLVQPVGSPLSLECTVEGTSNPNLYWYRQAAGRGLQLLFYSVGIGQISSEVPQNLSASRPQDRQFILSSKKLLLSDSGFYLCAWRTSGRVNEQFFGPGTRLTVL.

In this sample, this clonotype turned up a few times. The chain has TRBV7-3 and TRBJ2-7, with D uncertain. Germline values: CDR1 SGHTA, CDR2 FQGTGA. Trimming took off 2 bases at V and 4 bases at J, with 12 bases between the two ends. The CDR3 runs to 14 residues. DNA for the CDR3: TGTGCCAGCAGCTTAGGCCCCCACAGTTACGAGCAGTACTTC. Protein product: CASSLGPHSYEQYF.

Only a few counts were recorded for this clonotype. This chain uses TRBV18 with TRBJ1-4; D is uncertain. Trimming shortened V by 1 base and J by 8 bases, and 8 bases separated the two germline ends. This CDR3 contains 13 residues. CDR1 and CDR2 (germline): KGHSH, LQKENI. CDR3 nucleotide sequence: TGTGCCAGCTCACCACTGGGAGGAGAAAAACTGTTTTTT. Translated: CASSPLGGEKLFF.

The rearrangement links TRBV5-4 to TRBJ2-1, with a tentative D call TRBD1 (5 bases). V lost 4 bases to trimming and J lost 5 bases, with 13 bases between them. CDR3 length: 14 amino acids. Germline V lookup: CDR1 SGHNT, CDR2 YYREEE (reference sequence). This CDR3 reads CASSPPDRNNEQFF. The CDR3 DNA follows: TGTGCCAGCAGCCCCCCAGACAGAAACAATGAGCAGTTCTTC.

This clonotype was counted a single time. This CDR3 is CASSYLSDPGQSPLHF. For the CDR3, the DNA is TGTGCCAGCAGTTATCTTTCGGACCCCGGCCAATCACCCCTCCACTTT. This chain joins TRBV6-5 and TRBJ1-6; D call uncertain. Germline V lookup: CDR1 MNHEY, CDR2 SVGAGI. The CDR3 extends over 16 amino acids. V was clipped by 3 bases and J by 10 bases, with 19 bases between them.

This rearrangement joins TRBV5-1 to TRBJ2-6, with 12 bases fitting TRBD1. CDR1 SGHRS and CDR2 YFSETQ come from the germline V gene. The junction had 4 bases not matched to a gene; V was cut back by 10 bases and J by 2 bases. The CDR3 has 15 amino acids. CDR3 loop: CASGTGGPGANVLTF. CDR3 nucleotide sequence: TGCGCCTCCGGGACAGGGGGCCCTGGGGCCAACGTCCTGACTTTC.

In this sample, this clonotype turned up a few times. Written as DNA, the CDR3 is TGTGCCAGCAGCCTTTCTAAATTCTACGAGCAGTACTTC. Protein product: CASSLSKFYEQYF. V usage is TRBV4-2 and J usage is TRBJ2-7; D gene ambiguous. The V end lost 4 bases, the J end lost 3 bases, and 10 bases lay between the germline ends. CDR3 length: 13 residues. In germline, CDR1 is LGHNA, CDR2 YNFKEQ.

V is TRBV10-3 and J is TRBJ1-1, with D tentatively TRBD1 (5 bases). V was cut by 4 bases and J by 3 bases, with 12 bases left in between. Per germline, CDR1 ENHRY and CDR2 SYGVKD. The CDR3 has 14 amino acids. The CDR3: CAISAGRADTEAFF. The CDR3 DNA reads as TGTGCCATCAGTGCGGGCAGGGCTGACACTGAAGCTTTCTTT.